The 14 T cell receptor beta chains given below trace back to one sample, sequenced in a study of blood T cells in healthy people across ages. A J-beta primer mix and a sample-barcoded 5' primer were used in a second PCR of about 6 to 12 cycles. Using its own MiXCR run on the 5' RACE reads, TCRdb lists one record per CDR3 protein. The data hold roughly 700,000 distinct CDR3 sequences, with around 25% observed a single time. These data also featured in a second study, about T cells of mothers and their children.

Sequencing used blood. The receptors were gathered from a boy younger than 18 in good health.

This clonotype has a handful of counts. A junction boundary mismatches the germline segment, possibly from a read error. The chain couples TRBV29-1 to TRBJ2-4, with D possibly matching TRBD1 (5 bases). This CDR3 comprises 17 residues. Germline V gene lookup returns CDR1 SQVTM and CDR2 ANQGSEA. This CDR3 is CSAEDLDRGIAKNIQYF. The CDR3 nucleotides read TGCAGCGCTGAAGATCTTGACAGAGGAATAGCCAAAAACATTCAGTACTTC. Supplemented by reference TRBV29-1 and TRBJ2-4, the full variable domain reads SAVISQKPSRDICQRGTSLTIQCQVDSQVTMMFWYRQQPGQSLTLIATANQGSEATYESGFVIDKFPISRPNLTFSTLTVSNMSPEDSSIYLCSAEDLDRGIAKNIQYFGAGTRLSVL.

This clonotype was counted a few times. The J gene is TRBJ2-5, the V gene TRBV29-1, with D tentatively TRBD2 (6 bases). Trimming pared 6 bases from V and 5 bases from J, leaving 16 bases between. CDR1 and CDR2 from the germline V gene are SQVTM and ANQGSEA. The CDR3 is 13 amino acids. The CDR3 loop reads CSVEGLGEETQYF. The CDR3 nucleotides are TGCAGCGTCGAGGGACTGGGAGAGGAGACCCAGTACTTC.

This clonotype was counted many times. The V call is TRBV7-3, the J call TRBJ2-5, with D perhaps matching TRBD1 (5 bases). The V end was cut by 2 bases, the J end by 5 bases, with 9 bases between. The germline CDR1 and CDR2 sequences are SGHTA and FQGTGA. This CDR3 is built from 13 residues. The CDR3 nucleotides read TGTGCCAGCAGCTTATTGGCAGGGGAGACCCAGTACTTC. Its protein is CASSLLAGETQYF.

This chain connects TRBV12-3 or TRBV12-4 to TRBJ2-3; D not certain. This CDR3 is 14 amino acids long. V lost 10 bases, J lost 2 bases, and 16 bases lay in between. The CDR3, as DNA: TGTGCCACCTCTCAGACTCTTTCCACAGATACGCAGTATTTT. Residues: CATSQTLSTDTQYF.

This clonotype was seen only a few times. V is TRBV2 and J is TRBJ2-5; tentatively, D is TRBD1 (6 bases). The V and J ends lost 7 bases and 5 bases respectively, with 17 bases between them. This CDR3 region has 14 residues. CDR1 and CDR2 from the germline V gene are SNHLY and FYNNEI. CDR3 bases: TGTGCCAGCATGGACAGCATAGCGAGGGAGACCCAGTACTTC. Amino acids: CASMDSIARETQYF.

CDR3 sequence: CASSRTGRGGLRQETQYF. Here the CDR3 DNA reads TGTGCCAGCAGCCGGACGGGGCGGGGGGGCCTTAGGCAAGAGACCCAGTACTTC. The chain has TRBV7-2 and TRBJ2-5; 9 positions match TRBD2. This CDR3 has 18 amino acids. From germline, CDR1 is SGHTA and CDR2 FQGNSA. J was trimmed by 2 bases and V by 5 bases; bases with no gene match: 15.

The chain links TRBV9 to TRBJ1-3; D is unresolved. Germline V gene sequence: CDR1 SGDLS, CDR2 YYNGEE. Trimming took off 3 bases at V and 0 bases at J, with 10 bases between the two ends. The CDR3 sequence is 15 residues long. CDR3: CASSGSGSSGNTIYF. CDR3 coding DNA: TGTGCCAGCAGCGGGTCCGGGAGCTCTGGAAACACCATATATTTT.

The chain carries TRBV27 and TRBJ2-3, with 13 nucleotides matching TRBD2. There are 15 residues in the CDR3. V was pared by 8 bases and J by 2 bases, with 4 bases of the junction left unmatched. Germline V lookup: CDR1 MNHEY, CDR2 SMNVEV (reference sequence). The CDR3 DNA reads TGTGCCAGCGGAACTAGCGGGAGGGCCACAGATACGCAGTATTTT. This encodes CASGTSGRATDTQYF.

This sequence joins TRBV12-3 or TRBV12-4 and TRBJ2-7; no clear D. V was trimmed by 5 bases and J by 5 bases, leaving 10 bases between them. The CDR3 runs to 12 residues. The CDR3 DNA sequence: TGTGCCAGCAGTCCCCTAAACGACGAGCAGTACTTC. Translation gives CASSPLNDEQYF.

This clonotype has only a few counts. V is TRBV5-1 and J is TRBJ2-6; D is undetermined. V lost 4 bases and J lost 0, with 8 bases in between. Germline V gene sequence: CDR1 SGHRS, CDR2 YFSETQ. The CDR3 sequence is 15 residues long. The CDR3 spells CASSLTVSGANVLTF. As DNA, the CDR3 is TGCGCCAGCAGCCTCACAGTCTCTGGGGCCAACGTCCTGACTTTC.

This clonotype has more than one count but fewer than ten. J is TRBJ2-2 and V is TRBV24-1, with D unresolved. This CDR3 is built from 13 residues. Between the trimmed V and J ends, which lost 3 bases and 7 bases, there was a span of 8 bases. Germline V CDR1 and CDR2: KGHDR, SFDVKD. The CDR3 sequence: CATSDTKIGELFF. CDR3 sequence (DNA): TGTGCCACCAGTGATACGAAGATCGGGGAGCTGTTTTTT.

The chain uses TRBV29-1 and TRBJ2-7; D is uncertain. Germline values: CDR1 SQVTM, CDR2 ANQGSEA. The CDR3 is 13 residues long. V lost 5 bases, J lost 3 bases, and 14 bases lay in between. The CDR3: CSVSDERGYEQYF. CDR3 nucleotides: TGCAGCGTTTCGGACGAGAGAGGCTACGAGCAGTACTTC.

This clonotype was seen only a few times. The gene calls are TRBV28 and TRBJ1-5; unclear D gene. CDR1 and CDR2 (germline): MDHEN, SYDVKM. CDR3 length: 14 amino acids. V gave up 6 bases and J gave up 5 bases, with 14 bases separating them. The CDR3 sequence: CASSMDSWDQPQHF. In nucleotides, the CDR3 is TGTGCCAGCAGCATGGACTCCTGGGATCAGCCCCAGCATTTT.

This clonotype was counted only a few times. The V gene is TRBV5-1, the J gene TRBJ2-7; TRBD2 matches at 12 bases. CDR3 length equals 19 residues. Germline loops: CDR1 SGHRS, CDR2 YFSETQ. The ends lost 2 bases at V and 0 bases at J; junction bases unmatched: 12. Written as DNA, the CDR3 is TGCGCCAGCAGCTTCGGTCCTAGCGGGAGGGCCCTGAGCTCCTACGAGCAGTACTTC. It codes for CASSFGPSGRALSSYEQYF.